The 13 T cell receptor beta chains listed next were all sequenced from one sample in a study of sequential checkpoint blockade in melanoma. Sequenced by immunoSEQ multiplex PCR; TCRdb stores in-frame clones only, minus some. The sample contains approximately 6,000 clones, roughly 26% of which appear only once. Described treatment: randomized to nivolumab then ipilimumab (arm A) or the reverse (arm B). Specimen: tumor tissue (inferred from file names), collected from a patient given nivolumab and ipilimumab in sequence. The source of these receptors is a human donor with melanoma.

CDR3 DNA: TGTGCCATCAGTGAGTCGGAGGACCCCGATTCCTACGAGCAGTACTTC. Translated, it gives CAISESEDPDSYEQYF. The gene calls are TRBV10-3 and TRBJ2-7, with D perhaps TRBD2 (5 bases). Germline V CDR1 and CDR2: ENHRY, SYGVKD. The V end was cut by 0 bases, the J end by 1 base, with 13 bases between. This CDR3 comprises 16 residues.

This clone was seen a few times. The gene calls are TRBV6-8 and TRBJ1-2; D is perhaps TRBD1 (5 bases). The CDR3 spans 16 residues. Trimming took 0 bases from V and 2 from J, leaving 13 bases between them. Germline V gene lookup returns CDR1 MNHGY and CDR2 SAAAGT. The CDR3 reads CASSYSMFDRNYGYTF. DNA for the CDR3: TGTGCCAGCAGTTACTCGATGTTCGACAGAAACTATGGCTACACCTTC.

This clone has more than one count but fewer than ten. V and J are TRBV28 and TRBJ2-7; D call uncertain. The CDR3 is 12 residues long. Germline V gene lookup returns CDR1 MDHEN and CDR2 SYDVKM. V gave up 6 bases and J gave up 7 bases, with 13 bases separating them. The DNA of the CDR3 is TGTGCCAGCAGCACTACACCGTTAGAGCAGTACTTC. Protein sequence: CASSTTPLEQYF.

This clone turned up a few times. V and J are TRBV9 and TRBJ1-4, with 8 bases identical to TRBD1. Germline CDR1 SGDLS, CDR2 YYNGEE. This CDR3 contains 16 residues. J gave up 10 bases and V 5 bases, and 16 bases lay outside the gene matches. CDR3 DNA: TGTGCCAGCAGTGCACAAAGACAGGGGCCCGGAATAAAACTGTTTTTT. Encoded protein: CASSAQRQGPGIKLFF.

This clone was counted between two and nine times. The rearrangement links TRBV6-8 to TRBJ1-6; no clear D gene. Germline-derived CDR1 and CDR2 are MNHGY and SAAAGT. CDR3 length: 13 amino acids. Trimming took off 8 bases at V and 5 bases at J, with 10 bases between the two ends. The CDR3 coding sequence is TGTGCCAGCGGGCGGGGTAATAATTCACCCCTCCACTTT. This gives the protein CASGRGNNSPLHF.

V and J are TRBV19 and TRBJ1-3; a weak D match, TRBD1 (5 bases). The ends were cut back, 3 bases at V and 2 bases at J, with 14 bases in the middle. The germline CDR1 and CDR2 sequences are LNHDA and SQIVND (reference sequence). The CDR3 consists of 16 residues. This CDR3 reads CASSIRSGTTGNTIYF. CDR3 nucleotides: TGTGCCAGTAGTATCCGGTCCGGGACCACTGGAAACACCATATATTTT.

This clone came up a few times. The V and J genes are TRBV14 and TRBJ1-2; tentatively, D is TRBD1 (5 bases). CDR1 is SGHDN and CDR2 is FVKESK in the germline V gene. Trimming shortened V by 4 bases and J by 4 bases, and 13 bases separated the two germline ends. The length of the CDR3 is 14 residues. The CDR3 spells CASSLGGGPYGYTF. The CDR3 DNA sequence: TGTGCCAGCAGCCTCGGCGGGGGTCCCTATGGCTACACCTTC.

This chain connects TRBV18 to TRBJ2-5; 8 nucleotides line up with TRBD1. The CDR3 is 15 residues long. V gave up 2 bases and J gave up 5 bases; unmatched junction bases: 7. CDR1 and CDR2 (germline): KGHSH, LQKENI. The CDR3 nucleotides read TGTGCCAGCTCACCAAATTCAGGGGGCGGTGAGACCCAGTACTTC. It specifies CASSPNSGGGETQYF.

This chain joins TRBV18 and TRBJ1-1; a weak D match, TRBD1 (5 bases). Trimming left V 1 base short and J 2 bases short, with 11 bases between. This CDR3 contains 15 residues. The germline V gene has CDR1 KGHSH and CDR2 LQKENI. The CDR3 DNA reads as TGTGCCAGCTCACCACAGGGGTGGGGTAACACTGAAGCTTTCTTT. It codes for CASSPQGWGNTEAFF.

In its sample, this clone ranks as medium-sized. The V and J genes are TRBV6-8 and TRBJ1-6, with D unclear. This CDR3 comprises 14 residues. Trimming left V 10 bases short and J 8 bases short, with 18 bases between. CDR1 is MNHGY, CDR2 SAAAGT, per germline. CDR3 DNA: TGTGCCACCTCGGGAAGTTGGGAATATTCACCCCTCCACTTT. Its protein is CATSGSWEYSPLHF.

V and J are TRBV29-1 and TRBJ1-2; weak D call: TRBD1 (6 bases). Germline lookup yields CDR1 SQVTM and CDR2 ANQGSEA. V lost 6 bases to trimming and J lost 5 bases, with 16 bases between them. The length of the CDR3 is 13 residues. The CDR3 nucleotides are TGCAGCGTCCGGGACACCTCTAGTTATGGCTACACCTTC. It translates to CSVRDTSSYGYTF.

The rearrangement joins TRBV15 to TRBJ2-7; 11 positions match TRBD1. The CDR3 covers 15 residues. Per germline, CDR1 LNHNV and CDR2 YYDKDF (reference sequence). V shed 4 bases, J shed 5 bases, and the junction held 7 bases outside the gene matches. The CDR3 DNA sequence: TGTGCCACCAGCATCTACGGACAGGGGGCCAACGAGCAGTACTTC. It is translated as CATSIYGQGANEQYF.

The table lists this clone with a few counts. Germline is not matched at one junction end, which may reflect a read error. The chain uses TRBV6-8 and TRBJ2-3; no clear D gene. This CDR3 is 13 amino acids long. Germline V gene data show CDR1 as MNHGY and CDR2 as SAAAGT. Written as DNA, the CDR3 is TGTGCCATCAGTGACTCGACACGTAATACGCAGTATTTT. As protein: CAISDSTRNTQYF.